This TCR beta chain was retrieved from a study of blood T cell repertoires in COVID-19. Study-wide background: Collection of acute and convalescent COVID-19 samples took place in the United States, Italy and Spain. Sources were T cells, B-cell-depleted T cells, or PBMCs; the material itself was cDNA or gDNA.

V gave up 9 bases and J gave up 0 bases; unmatched junction bases: 6. This CDR3 region has 14 residues. The germline V gene has CDR1 KGHSH and CDR2 LQKENI. Original data processing: Nucleated cell counts were estimated from reference gene primer amplification. TCRdb's copy holds only in-frame clones and misses some; the assay was immunoSEQ multiplex PCR. The V and J calls and the clone size are those of that table, but D and trimming were determined from the DNA. The sample carries 85,000 to 100,000 clones, roughly nine tenths recorded once. The TCR comes from a man aged 55 to 70 with acute or convalescent COVID-19. The sample taken for sequencing was peripheral blood. V gene TRBV18 combines with J gene TRBJ1-1, with TRBD1 identical over 8 bases. The CDR3 reads CASSDRGMNTEAFF. The CDR3 bases are TGTGCCAGTTCAGACAGGGGCATGAACACTGAAGCTTTCTTT.